Listed below are T cell receptor beta chains from one sample, sequenced in a study of T cell responses to AZD1222 COVID-19 vaccine. Here immunoSEQ multiplex PCR was the method, and the copy in TCRdb shows in-frame clones only, minus some. The top ten hold around 5% of the sample, which has approximately 89,000 clones, about 90% seen once. The sample here was peripheral blood, taken on day 0 of AZD1222 vaccination. Receptors were obtained from an adult in good health. The CDR3 runs from the conserved cysteine through the conserved F or W. The D gene is left open where the match is weak. The listing skips clone size in some rows; elsewhere it reads once, few, many or a size class.

TRBJ2-2 NA TRBV10-2 NA CASSSGANANTGELFF TGCGCCAGCAGTAGTGGAGCTAACGCGAACACCGGGGAGCTGTTTTTT
TRBJ2-3 NA TRBV3-1/TRBV3-2 NA CASSPRGPGTLSTDTQYF TGTGCCAGCAGCCCCCGAGGTCCCGGGACACTAAGCACAGATACGCAGTATTTT
TRBJ2-1 NA TRBV27 once CASSFRDSYNEQFF TGTGCCAGCAGTTTCAGGGACTCCTACAATGAGCAGTTCTTC
TRBJ2-5 NA TRBV15 NA CATSGGPGVIATQYF TGTGCCACCAGCGGTGGACCCGGTGTCATAGCGACCCAGTACTTC
TRBJ2-3 NA TRBV19 NA CASSIATGSTDTQYF TGTGCCAGTAGTATAGCAACAGGAAGCACAGATACGCAGTATTTT
TRBJ2-7 NA TRBV28 NA CASSLMGQVSYEQYF TGTGCCAGCAGTCTAATGGGCCAGGTATCCTACGAGCAGTACTTC
TRBJ2-3 TRBD1 TRBV3-1/TRBV3-2 NA CASSLSATGDTSSSTDTQYF TGTGCCAGCAGCCTTTCCGCGACAGGGGACACTTCGTCTAGCACAGATACGCAGTATTTT
TRBJ1-5 NA TRBV5-6 NA CASSSDRPGEPQHF TGTGCCAGCAGCTCGGACCGCCCCGGGGAGCCCCAGCATTTT
TRBJ1-2 NA TRBV5-1 NA CASSLEAYGYTF TGCGCCAGCAGCCTGGAGGCGTATGGCTACACCTTC
TRBJ2-1 NA TRBV12-3/TRBV12-4 NA CASSTSGLHEQFF TGTGCCAGCAGTACTAGTGGACTACACGAGCAGTTCTTC
TRBJ2-3 NA TRBV19 NA CASSTTRLADTQYF TGTGCCAGTAGTACAACTCGACTAGCAGATACGCAGTATTTT
TRBJ2-1 NA TRBV4-3 few CASSQAPGPSYNEQFF TGCGCCAGCAGCCAGGCCCCGGGGCCTTCCTACAATGAGCAGTTCTTC
TRBJ2-7 TRBD2 TRBV6-5 NA CASRGLAYPYEQYF TGTGCCAGCAGGGGACTAGCGTACCCCTACGAGCAGTACTTC
TRBJ1-2 NA TRBV30 NA CAWSVGGPANYGYTF TGTGCCTGGAGTGTAGGGGGACCAGCTAACTATGGCTACACCTTC
TRBJ1-5 NA TRBV28 NA CASSLFSDRFNQPQHF TGTGCCAGCAGTTTATTTTCCGACAGATTTAATCAGCCCCAGCATTTT
TRBJ1-2 NA TRBV27 once CASSNEMNYGYTF TGTGCCAGCAGTAATGAGATGAACTATGGCTACACCTTC